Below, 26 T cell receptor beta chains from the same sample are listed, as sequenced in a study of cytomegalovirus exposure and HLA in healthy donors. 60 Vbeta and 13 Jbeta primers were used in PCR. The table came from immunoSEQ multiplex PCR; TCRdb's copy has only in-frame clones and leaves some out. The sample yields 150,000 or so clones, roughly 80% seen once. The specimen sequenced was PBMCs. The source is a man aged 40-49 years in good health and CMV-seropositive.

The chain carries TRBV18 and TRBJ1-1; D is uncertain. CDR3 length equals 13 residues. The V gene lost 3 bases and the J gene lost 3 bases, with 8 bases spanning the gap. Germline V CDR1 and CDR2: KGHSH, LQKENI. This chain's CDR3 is CASSPQSDTEAFF. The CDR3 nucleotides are TGTGCCAGCTCACCCCAGAGCGACACTGAAGCTTTCTTT.

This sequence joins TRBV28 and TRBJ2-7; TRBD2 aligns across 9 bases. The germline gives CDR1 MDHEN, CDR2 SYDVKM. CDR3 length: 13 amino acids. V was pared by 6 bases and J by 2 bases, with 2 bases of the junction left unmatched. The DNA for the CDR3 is TGTGCCAGCAGCCGCGGGGGGGCCTACGAGCAGTACTTC. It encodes CASSRGGAYEQYF. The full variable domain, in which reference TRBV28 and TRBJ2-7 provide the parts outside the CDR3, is DVKVTQSSRYLVKRTGEKVFLECVQDMDHENMFWYRQDPGLGLRLIYFSYDVKMKEKGDIPEGYSVSREKKERFSLILESASTNQTSMYLCASSRGGAYEQYFGPGTRLTVT.

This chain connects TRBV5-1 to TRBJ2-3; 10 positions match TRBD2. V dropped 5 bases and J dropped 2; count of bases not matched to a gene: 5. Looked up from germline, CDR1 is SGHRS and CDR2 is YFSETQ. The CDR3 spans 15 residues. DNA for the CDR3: TGCGCCAGCAGGGATCTAGCGGGAGACACAGATACGCAGTATTTT. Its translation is CASRDLAGDTDTQYF. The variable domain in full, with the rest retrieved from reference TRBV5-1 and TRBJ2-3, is KAGVTQTPRYLIKTRGQQVTLSCSPISGHRSVSWYQQTPGQGLQFLFEYFSETQRNKGNFPGRFSGRQFSNSRSEMNVSTLELGDSALYLCASRDLAGDTDTQYFGPGTRLTVL.

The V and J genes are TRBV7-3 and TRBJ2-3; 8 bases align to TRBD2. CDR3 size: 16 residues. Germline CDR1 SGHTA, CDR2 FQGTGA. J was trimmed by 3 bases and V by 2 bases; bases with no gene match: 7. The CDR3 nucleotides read TGTGCCAGCAGCTTACTAGGCGGGAGGTGGACAGATACGCAGTATTTT. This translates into CASSLLGGRWTDTQYF.

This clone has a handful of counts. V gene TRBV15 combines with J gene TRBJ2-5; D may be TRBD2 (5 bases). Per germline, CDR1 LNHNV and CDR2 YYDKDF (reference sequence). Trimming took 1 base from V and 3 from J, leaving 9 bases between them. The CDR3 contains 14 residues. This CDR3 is CATSRGQTKETQYF. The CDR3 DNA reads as TGTGCCACCAGCAGAGGGCAGACTAAAGAGACCCAGTACTTC.

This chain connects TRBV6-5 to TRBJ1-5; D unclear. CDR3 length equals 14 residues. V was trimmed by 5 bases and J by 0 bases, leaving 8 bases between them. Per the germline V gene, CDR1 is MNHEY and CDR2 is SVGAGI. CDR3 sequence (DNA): TGTGCCAGCAGTACCATCTATAGCAATCAGCCCCAGCATTTT. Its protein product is CASSTIYSNQPQHF.

DNA of the CDR3: TGCGCCAGCAGCCAAGGGCTAGCGGGAGGGTTGCACGCAGATACGCAGTATTTT. Residues: CASSQGLAGGLHADTQYF. V usage is TRBV4-3 and J usage is TRBJ2-3; 12 nucleotides line up with TRBD2. V was clipped by 1 base and J by 4 bases; unmatched bases: 9. The CDR3 is 18 residues long. CDR1 is LGHNA and CDR2 is YSLEER in the germline V gene.

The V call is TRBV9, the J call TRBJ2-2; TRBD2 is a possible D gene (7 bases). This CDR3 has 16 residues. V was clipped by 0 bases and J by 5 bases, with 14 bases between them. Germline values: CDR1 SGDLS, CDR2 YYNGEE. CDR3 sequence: CASSVGQGRGTGELFF. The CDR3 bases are TGTGCCAGCAGCGTAGGGCAGGGGAGGGGGACCGGGGAGCTGTTTTTT.

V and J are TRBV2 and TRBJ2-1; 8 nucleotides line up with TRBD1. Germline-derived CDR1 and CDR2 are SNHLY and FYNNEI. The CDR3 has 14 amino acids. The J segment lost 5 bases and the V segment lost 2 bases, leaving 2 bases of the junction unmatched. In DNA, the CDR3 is TGTGCCAGCAGTGAACAGGGGGCGGACAATGAGCAGTTCTTC. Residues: CASSEQGADNEQFF.

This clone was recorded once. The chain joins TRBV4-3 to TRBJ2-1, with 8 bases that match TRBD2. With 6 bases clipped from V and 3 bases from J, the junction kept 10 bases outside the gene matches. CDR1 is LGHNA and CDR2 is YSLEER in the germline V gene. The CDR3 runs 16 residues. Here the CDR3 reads CASRRTSPLLYNEQFF. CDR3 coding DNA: TGCGCCAGCAGACGGACTAGCCCACTACTCTACAATGAGCAGTTCTTC.

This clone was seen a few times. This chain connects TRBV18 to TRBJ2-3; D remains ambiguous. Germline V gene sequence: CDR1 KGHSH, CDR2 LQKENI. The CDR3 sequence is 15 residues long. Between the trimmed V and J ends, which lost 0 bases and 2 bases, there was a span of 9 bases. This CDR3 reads CASSPPSLSTDTQYF. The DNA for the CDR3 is TGTGCCAGCTCACCACCGTCCCTCTCCACAGATACGCAGTATTTT.

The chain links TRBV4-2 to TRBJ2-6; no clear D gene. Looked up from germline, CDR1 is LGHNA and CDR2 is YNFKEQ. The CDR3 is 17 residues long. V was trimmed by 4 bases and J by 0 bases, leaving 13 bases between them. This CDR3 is CASSPEVLGSGANVLTF. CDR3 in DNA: TGTGCCAGCAGCCCAGAAGTTCTCGGCTCTGGGGCCAACGTCCTGACTTTC.

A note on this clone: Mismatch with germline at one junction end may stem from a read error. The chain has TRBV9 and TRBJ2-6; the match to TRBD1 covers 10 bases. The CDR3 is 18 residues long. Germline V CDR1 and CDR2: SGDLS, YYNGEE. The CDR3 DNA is TGTGCCAGCAGCAACGACCGGGACAGGGGCTCTGGGGCCAACGGCCTGACTTTC. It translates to CASSNDRDRGSGANGLTF.

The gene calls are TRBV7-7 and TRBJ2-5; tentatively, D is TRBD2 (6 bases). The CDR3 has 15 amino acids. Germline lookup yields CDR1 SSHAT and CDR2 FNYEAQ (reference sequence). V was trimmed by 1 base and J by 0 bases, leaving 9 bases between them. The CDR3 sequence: CASSLGRVYQETQYF. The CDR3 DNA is TGTGCCAGCAGCTTAGGGAGGGTGTACCAAGAGACCCAGTACTTC.

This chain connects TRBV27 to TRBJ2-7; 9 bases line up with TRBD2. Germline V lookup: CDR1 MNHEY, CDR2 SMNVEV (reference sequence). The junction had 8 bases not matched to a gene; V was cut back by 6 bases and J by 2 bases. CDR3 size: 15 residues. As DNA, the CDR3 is TGTGCCAGCAGCACCCGAGCGGGAGGTACCTACGAGCAGTACTTC. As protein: CASSTRAGGTYEQYF.

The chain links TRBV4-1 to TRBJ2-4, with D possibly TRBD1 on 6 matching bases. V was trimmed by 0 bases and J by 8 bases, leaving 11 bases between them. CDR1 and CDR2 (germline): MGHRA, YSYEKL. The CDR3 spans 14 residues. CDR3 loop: CASSQEGGRDIQYF. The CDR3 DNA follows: TGCGCCAGCAGCCAAGAAGGGGGAAGGGACATTCAGTACTTC.

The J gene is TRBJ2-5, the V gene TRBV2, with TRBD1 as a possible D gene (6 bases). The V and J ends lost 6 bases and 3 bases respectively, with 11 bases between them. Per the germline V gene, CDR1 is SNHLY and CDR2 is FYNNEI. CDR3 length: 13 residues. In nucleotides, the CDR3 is TGTGCCAGCAGGAAGACAGGAAAAGAGACCCAGTACTTC. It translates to CASRKTGKETQYF.

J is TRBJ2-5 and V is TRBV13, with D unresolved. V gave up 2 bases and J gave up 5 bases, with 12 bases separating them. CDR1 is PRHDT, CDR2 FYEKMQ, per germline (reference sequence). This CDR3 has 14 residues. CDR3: CASSLSHVRETQYF. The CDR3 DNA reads TGTGCCAGCAGCTTATCCCACGTGAGGGAGACCCAGTACTTC.

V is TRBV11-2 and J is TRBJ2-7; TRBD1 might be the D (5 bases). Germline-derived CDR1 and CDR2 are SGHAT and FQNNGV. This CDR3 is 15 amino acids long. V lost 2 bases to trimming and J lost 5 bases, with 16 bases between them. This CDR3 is CASSLSSQGNHEQYF. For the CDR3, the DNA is TGTGCCAGCAGCTTAAGTTCTCAGGGAAACCACGAGCAGTACTTC.

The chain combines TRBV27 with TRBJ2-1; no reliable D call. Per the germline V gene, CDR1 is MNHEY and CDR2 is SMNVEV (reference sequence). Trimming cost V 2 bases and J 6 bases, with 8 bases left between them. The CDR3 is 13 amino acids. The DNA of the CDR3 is TGTGCCAGCAGTTTAGTCGGTAGCAATGAGCAGTTCTTC. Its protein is CASSLVGSNEQFF.

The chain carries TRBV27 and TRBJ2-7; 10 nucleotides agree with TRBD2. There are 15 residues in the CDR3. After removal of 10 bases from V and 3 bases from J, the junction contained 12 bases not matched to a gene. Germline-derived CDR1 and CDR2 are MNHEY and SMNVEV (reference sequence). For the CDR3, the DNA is TGTGCCACCCAGCCACTAGCGGGAAGTGGCTACGAGCAGTACTTC. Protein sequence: CATQPLAGSGYEQYF.

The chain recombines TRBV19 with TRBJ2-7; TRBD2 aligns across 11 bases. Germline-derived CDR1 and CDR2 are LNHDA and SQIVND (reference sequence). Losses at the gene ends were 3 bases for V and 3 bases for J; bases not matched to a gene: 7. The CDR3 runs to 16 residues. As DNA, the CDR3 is TGTGCCAGTAGTATTAGCGGGAGGGCCCACCTCTACGAGCAGTACTTC. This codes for CASSISGRAHLYEQYF.

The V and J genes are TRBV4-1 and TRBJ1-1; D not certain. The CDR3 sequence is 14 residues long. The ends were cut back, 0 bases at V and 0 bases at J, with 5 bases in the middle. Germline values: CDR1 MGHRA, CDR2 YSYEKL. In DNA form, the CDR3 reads TGCGCCAGCAGCCAAGAACAGATGAACACTGAAGCTTTCTTT. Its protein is CASSQEQMNTEAFF.

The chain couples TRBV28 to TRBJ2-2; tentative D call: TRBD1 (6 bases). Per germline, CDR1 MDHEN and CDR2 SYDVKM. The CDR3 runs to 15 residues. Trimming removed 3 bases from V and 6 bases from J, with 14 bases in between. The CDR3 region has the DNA TGTGCCAGCAGTTTGTCAGGGGCGATTGCCGGGGAGCTGTTTTTT. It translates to CASSLSGAIAGELFF.

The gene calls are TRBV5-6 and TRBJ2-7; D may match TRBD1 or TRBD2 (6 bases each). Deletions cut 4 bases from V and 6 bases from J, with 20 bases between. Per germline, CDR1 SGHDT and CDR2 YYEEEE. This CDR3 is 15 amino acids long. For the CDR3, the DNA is TGTGCCAGCAGCCTGGGGGGCTTGGCGGTATCCGAGCAGTACTTC. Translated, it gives CASSLGGLAVSEQYF.

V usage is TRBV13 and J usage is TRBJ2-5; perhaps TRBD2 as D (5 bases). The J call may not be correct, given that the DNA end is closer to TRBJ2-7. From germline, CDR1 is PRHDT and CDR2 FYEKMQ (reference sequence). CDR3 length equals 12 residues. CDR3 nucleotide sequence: TGTGCCAGCAGCGGGAGCTCCTACGAGCAGTACTTC. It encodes CASSGSSYEQYF.